This T cell receptor beta chain emerged from a study of Ad26.COV2.S vaccination and SARS-CoV-2 variants. Study-wide background: Donor participated within the Ad26.COV2.S arm of the COV1001 trial.

Assay: immunoSEQ multiplex PCR; the TCRdb copy retains only in-frame clones and omits some. The table has roughly 510,000 clones, around nine tenths seen once. Trimming took off 5 bases at V and 0 bases at J, with 20 bases between the two ends. Germline V gene lookup returns CDR1 SEHNR and CDR2 FQNEAQ (reference sequence). The CDR3 covers 19 residues. The treatment here: 15 to 20 received Ad26.COV2.S at low or high dose, single or two shots; about 5 received placebo; per-sample allocation not given. Sampling was performed 63 days after the first vaccine or placebo injection. As its vector, the vaccine had Ad26, which expressed Wuhan-strain SARS-CoV-2 spike. This clone was recorded a few times. Its antigen is not known. Whole-study findings and limits: Vaccinated individuals (as opposed to placebo recipients) had higher spike-specific TCR breadth.

This sequence originates from a person aged 18 to 59 who received the Ad26.COV2.S COVID-19 vaccine or a placebo. Here the sequenced sample was peripheral blood, taken in a trial of Ad26.COV2.S vaccine versus placebo. The J gene is TRBJ2-6, the V gene TRBV7-9, with D perhaps assigned TRBD1 or TRBD2 (7 bases each). The CDR3 spells CASSPGGREIYSGANVLTF. The CDR3, as DNA: TGTGCCAGCAGCCCAGGGGGGAGGGAAATCTACTCTGGGGCCAACGTCCTGACTTTC.